This TCR beta chain stems from a study of shared clonotypes between healthy human individuals. The V and J ends lost 4 bases and 5 bases respectively, with 21 bases between them. Germline loops: CDR1 SGHNT, CDR2 YYREEE (reference sequence). The CDR3 runs to 16 residues. Data came from immunoSEQ multiplex PCR; TCRdb stores just in-frame clones and leaves some out. The sample carries fewer than 3 million clones, around 92% recorded once. This TCR was recovered from a man younger than 35 in good health. Some clones in this sample may be carry-over from other donors' samples. The chain joins TRBV5-4 to TRBJ2-5, with D perhaps matching TRBD2 (6 bases). Sequencing was performed on naive CD4+ T cells from PBMCs. Subset defined: CD45RA+ positively selected. The DNA of the CDR3 is TGTGCCAGCAGCCAAGCCCAGACTAGGGCTGTGGAGACCCAGTACTTC. Translation gives CASSQAQTRAVETQYF.